One sample yielded the 28 T cell receptor beta chains listed below, sequenced in a study of shared clonotypes between healthy human individuals. Repertoires were generated with immunoSEQ multiplex PCR, while TCRdb's copy carries only in-frame clones and drops some. The sample records some 2.1 million clones, about 95% being singletons. Specimen: naive CD4+ T cells sorted from blood. Noted subset: CD45RA+ positively selected. Every receptor here comes from a man aged 18 to 29 in good health.

The chain combines TRBV29-1 with TRBJ2-3; possibly TRBD2 for D (5 bases). From germline, CDR1 is SQVTM and CDR2 ANQGSEA. The V end was cut by 3 bases, the J end by 5 bases, with 9 bases between. The CDR3 is made up of 12 amino acids. The CDR3 nucleotides are TGCAGCGTTGATGAACTAGTAGATACGCAGTATTTT. Encoded protein: CSVDELVDTQYF.

V gene TRBV2 combines with J gene TRBJ1-2, with D hard to call. The V gene lost 7 bases and the J gene lost 0 bases, with 3 bases spanning the gap. CDR3 length: 11 amino acids. CDR1 and CDR2 (germline): SNHLY, FYNNEI. The CDR3 region is CASIANYGYTF. CDR3 in DNA: TGTGCCAGCATAGCTAACTATGGCTACACCTTC.

As concerns this clone: Other DNA sequences in this specimen translate into the identical CDR3. This sequence joins TRBV9 and TRBJ2-7; D remains unclear. Trimming shortened V by 0 bases and J by 2 bases, and 9 bases separated the two germline ends. CDR3 size: 14 residues. Germline-derived CDR1 and CDR2 are SGDLS and YYNGEE. The CDR3 bases are TGTGCCAGCAGCGTAGGTGGCAGCACCTACGAGCAGTACTTC. It yields the protein CASSVGGSTYEQYF.

This chain links TRBV6-1 with TRBJ1-5, with 8 bases that match TRBD1. Trimming at V came to 4 bases and at J to 2 bases, leaving 7 bases not matched to a gene. Germline CDR1 is MNHNS and CDR2 is SASEGT. The CDR3 loop spans 16 amino acids. DNA for the CDR3: TGTGCCAGCAGTGCAGAGAACAGGGGGGGCAATCAGCCCCAGCATTTT. This gives the protein CASSAENRGGNQPQHF.

The chain uses TRBV10-3 and TRBJ2-3; 8 bases agree with TRBD1. Germline V gives CDR1 ENHRY, CDR2 SYGVKD. V lost 7 bases and J lost 4; bases outside the gene matches: 7. The CDR3 has 14 amino acids. CDR3 DNA: TGTGCCATCACCCCCGGACAGGGACCAGATACGCAGTATTTT. This encodes CAITPGQGPDTQYF.

V and J are TRBV19 and TRBJ2-3; 7 positions agree with TRBD1. The CDR3 totals 15 residues. Germline lookup yields CDR1 LNHDA and CDR2 SQIVND (reference sequence). The V segment lost 4 bases and the J segment 0 bases; nucleotides outside the gene matches: 4. This chain's CDR3 is CASSSPGGSTDTQYF. DNA for the CDR3: TGTGCCAGTAGTAGCCCAGGGGGAAGCACAGATACGCAGTATTTT.

The genes are TRBV6-5 and TRBJ2-7; perhaps TRBD1 as D (5 bases). This CDR3 has 14 residues. The V gene's germline CDR1 is MNHEY and CDR2 SVGAGI. V shed 8 bases and J shed 0 bases, with 14 bases lying between them. The CDR3 sequence: CASFRTGRSYEQYF. CDR3 DNA sequence: TGTGCCAGCTTCCGTACAGGCCGCTCCTACGAGCAGTACTTC.

The chain uses TRBV5-1 and TRBJ1-2; weak D call: TRBD1 (5 bases). Germline CDR1 is SGHRS and CDR2 is YFSETQ. The CDR3 extends over 15 amino acids. Trimming removed 0 bases at V and 4 bases at J, with 13 bases between. CDR3: CASSLEGTHVYGYTF. The CDR3 nucleotides are TGCGCCAGCAGCTTGGAGGGGACGCACGTCTATGGCTACACCTTC. Using reference TRBV5-1 and TRBJ1-2 for the parts outside the CDR3, the full variable domain is KAGVTQTPRYLIKTRGQQVTLSCSPISGHRSVSWYQQTPGQGLQFLFEYFSETQRNKGNFPGRFSGRQFSNSRSEMNVSTLELGDSALYLCASSLEGTHVYGYTFGSGTRLTVV.

The chain couples TRBV30 to TRBJ2-5, with 10 bases that match TRBD2. CDR1 and CDR2 (germline): GTSNPN, SVGIG (reference sequence). The CDR3 totals 13 residues. In DNA, the CDR3 is TGTGGAGGCGGGACTAGCGCGACCGGGACCCAGTACTTC. Translation gives CGGGTSATGTQYF.

The chain uses TRBV10-3 and TRBJ1-2; possibly TRBD1 for D (6 bases). This CDR3 region has 13 residues. The V end lost 0 bases, the J end lost 6 bases, and 8 bases lay between the germline ends. In germline, CDR1 is ENHRY, CDR2 SYGVKD. CDR3 protein: CAISESRTDGYTF. The CDR3 coding sequence is TGTGCCATCAGTGAGTCGAGGACAGATGGCTACACCTTC.

The chain is built from TRBV30 and TRBJ1-1; 7 nucleotides align to TRBD1. The V gene's germline CDR1 is GTSNPN and CDR2 SVGIG (reference sequence). Trimming removed 5 bases from V and 6 bases from J; junction bases left unmatched: 6. The CDR3 runs 12 residues. CDR3 loop: CAWGRGGPEAFF. DNA for the CDR3: TGTGCCTGGGGCAGGGGGGGCCCTGAAGCTTTCTTT. Full variable domain (missing parts from reference TRBV30 and TRBJ1-1): SQTIHQWPATLVQPVGSPLSLECTVEGTSNPNLYWYRQAAGRGLQLLFYSVGIGQISSEVPQNLSASRPQDRQFILSSKKLLLSDSGFYLCAWGRGGPEAFFGQGTRLTVV.

The CDR3 DNA reads TGTGCCAGCAGCTTATACAGGGATCTCCTGGACACCGGGGAGCTGTTTTTT. It encodes CASSLYRDLLDTGELFF. The chain employs TRBV7-9 and TRBJ2-2; tentative D call: TRBD1 (6 bases). Trimming pared 2 bases from V and 3 bases from J, leaving 16 bases between. This CDR3 contains 17 residues. Germline values: CDR1 SEHNR, CDR2 FQNEAQ (reference sequence).

The chain joins TRBV19 to TRBJ1-2, with D unclear. V was shortened by 3 bases and J by 0 bases, with 14 bases between the two germline ends. The CDR3 covers 16 residues. Germline V gene sequence: CDR1 LNHDA, CDR2 SQIVND (reference sequence). In DNA, the CDR3 is TGTGCCAGTAGTATCCAAAGCCACAAACCTAACTATGGCTACACCTTC. This codes for CASSIQSHKPNYGYTF.

Comments on this clone: Different DNA sequences within this sample yield the same CDR3. J is TRBJ1-2 and V is TRBV5-1; D unclear. The ends were cut back, 1 base at V and 0 bases at J, with 7 bases in the middle. CDR1 is SGHRS and CDR2 is YFSETQ in the germline V gene. The CDR3 loop spans 14 amino acids. The CDR3 coding sequence is TGCGCCAGCAGCTTGACCGCTGCTAACTATGGCTACACCTTC. This gives the protein CASSLTAANYGYTF.

The chain links TRBV7-3 to TRBJ1-1, with TRBD1 as a possible D gene (6 bases). This CDR3 contains 15 residues. Germline V gene data show CDR1 as SGHTA and CDR2 as FQGTGA. Trimming stripped 6 bases from V and 7 bases from J, with 21 bases between. CDR3 nucleotide sequence: TGTGCCAGCAGTGTGGGTGTCGCAGGGGTGAATGAAGCTTTCTTT. Translation: CASSVGVAGVNEAFF.

CDR3 nucleotide sequence: TGTGCCACCAGCAGGAGACAGGGGGCTAATCCCCGTAATTCACCCCTCCACTTT. Its translation is CATSRRQGANPRNSPLHF. This chain connects TRBV15 to TRBJ1-6, with 10 bases that match TRBD1. CDR1 is LNHNV and CDR2 is YYDKDF in the germline V gene (reference sequence). CDR3 length: 18 residues. V lost 3 bases and J lost 6; bases outside the gene matches: 11.

The V call is TRBV15, the J call TRBJ2-7; D may be TRBD1 (7 bases). V was cut by 5 bases and J by 0 bases, with 14 bases left in between. CDR3 length equals 15 residues. Germline CDR1 reads LNHNV; CDR2 reads YYDKDF (reference sequence). The CDR3 protein is CATSWRDRLSYEQYF. The CDR3 DNA follows: TGTGCCACCAGCTGGAGGGACAGACTCTCCTACGAGCAGTACTTC.

The rearrangement links TRBV15 to TRBJ2-3; D not certain. V lost 0 bases and J 4 bases, leaving 5 bases between the germline ends. Germline CDR1 LNHNV, CDR2 YYDKDF (reference sequence). The CDR3 is made up of 13 amino acids. CDR3 sequence: CATSRDRADTQYF. For the CDR3, the DNA is TGTGCCACCAGCAGAGATAGGGCAGATACGCAGTATTTT.

The rearrangement joins TRBV28 to TRBJ2-4; the match to TRBD2 covers 13 bases. The CDR3 has 18 residues. Germline V gene data show CDR1 as MDHEN and CDR2 as SYDVKM. V was clipped by 5 bases and J by 0 bases; unmatched bases: 7. The DNA for the CDR3 is TGTGCCAGCAGTACTAGCGGGGGGGTAAAATTAGCCAAAAACATTCAGTACTTC. It codes for CASSTSGGVKLAKNIQYF.

V gene TRBV29-1 combines with J gene TRBJ2-3, with D unresolved. Germline V lookup: CDR1 SQVTM, CDR2 ANQGSEA. The CDR3 consists of 14 residues. Between the trimmed V and J ends, which lost 2 bases and 0 bases, there was a span of 9 bases. The CDR3 protein is CSVERTASTDTQYF. The CDR3 DNA reads as TGCAGCGTTGAAAGGACCGCTAGCACAGATACGCAGTATTTT.

The chain couples TRBV11-2 to TRBJ2-5; D possibly corresponds to TRBD2 (7 bases). Trimming pared 0 bases from V and 5 bases from J, leaving 13 bases between. Germline assignment: CDR1 SGHAT and CDR2 FQNNGV. This CDR3 has 15 residues. CDR3 loop: CASSLEGGASETQYF. Here the CDR3 DNA reads TGTGCCAGCAGCTTAGAAGGGGGGGCCTCGGAGACCCAGTACTTC.

The chain links TRBV9 to TRBJ2-4; perhaps TRBD1 as D (6 bases). CDR1 and CDR2 (germline): SGDLS, YYNGEE. The CDR3 length is 14 residues. Trimming took 0 bases from V and 7 from J, leaving 11 bases between them. CDR3 sequence (DNA): TGTGCCAGCAGCGTAGGGGGGACACAGAACATTCAGTACTTC. Amino acids: CASSVGGTQNIQYF.

This clone was picked up many times. The CDR3 DNA reads as TGTGCCAGCAGCCGCCGGGACAGGGTTTTCTCACCCCTCCACTTT. This gives the protein CASSRRDRVFSPLHF. This chain connects TRBV28 to TRBJ1-6; 9 bases are a match to TRBD1. This CDR3 contains 15 residues. Germline-derived CDR1 and CDR2 are MDHEN and SYDVKM. V gave up 6 bases and J gave up 10 bases; unmatched junction bases: 10.

The chain is built from TRBV19 and TRBJ2-1; TRBD2 matches 10 bases. Losses at the gene ends were 3 bases for V and 9 bases for J; bases not matched to a gene: 8. Germline loops: CDR1 LNHDA, CDR2 SQIVND (reference sequence). This CDR3 is 15 amino acids long. CDR3 in DNA: TGTGCCAGTAGTATGTTAGCGGGGGGAAAGAGTGAGCAGTTCTTC. Its translation is CASSMLAGGKSEQFF.

As to this clone: The sample contains more than one DNA sequence encoding this CDR3. The chain employs TRBV25-1 and TRBJ2-1, with 8 bases identical to TRBD1. CDR3 size: 13 residues. The J segment lost 16 bases and the V segment lost 1 base, leaving 9 bases of the junction unmatched. Germline V lookup: CDR1 MGHDK, CDR2 SYGVNS. DNA for the CDR3: TGTGCCAGCAGTGAATTGGGCAGGGGGCGGCAATTCTTC. Its translation: CASSELGRGRQFF.

This chain uses TRBV10-1 with TRBJ2-7; 7 nucleotides align to TRBD2. The CDR3 is made up of 14 amino acids. The V gene end was trimmed by 4 bases and the J gene end by 5 bases; junction bases not matched to a gene: 8. CDR1 is WNHNN, CDR2 SYGVQD, per germline (reference sequence). The CDR3 here is CASSAGGSRHEQYF. CDR3 DNA: TGCGCCAGCAGTGCTGGCGGGAGTCGCCACGAGCAGTACTTC.

This clone has a single count. V usage is TRBV4-1 and J usage is TRBJ2-2; D remains unclear. Trimming took 1 base from V and 0 from J, leaving 6 bases between them. This CDR3 has 15 amino acids. Germline-derived CDR1 and CDR2 are MGHRA and YSYEKL. Here the CDR3 reads CASSQAQANTGELFF. The CDR3 bases are TGCGCCAGCAGCCAAGCCCAGGCGAACACCGGGGAGCTGTTTTTT.

This chain connects TRBV7-2 to TRBJ2-7; D remains ambiguous. V dropped 1 base and J dropped 6 bases, with 16 bases sitting between them. This CDR3 comprises 15 residues. Per the germline V gene, CDR1 is SGHTA and CDR2 is FQGNSA. The CDR3 loop reads CASSLEATSSAEQYF. The DNA of the CDR3 is TGTGCCAGCAGCTTAGAGGCAACATCATCAGCCGAGCAGTACTTC.